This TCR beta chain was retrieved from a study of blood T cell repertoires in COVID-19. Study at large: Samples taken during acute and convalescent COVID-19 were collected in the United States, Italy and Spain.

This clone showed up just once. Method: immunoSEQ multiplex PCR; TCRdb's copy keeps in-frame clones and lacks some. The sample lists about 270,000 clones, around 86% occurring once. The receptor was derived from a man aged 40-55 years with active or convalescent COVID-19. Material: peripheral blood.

CDR3 loop: CASSFTVDTEAFF. CDR3 DNA sequence: TGTGCCAGCAGTTTCACAGTTGACACTGAAGCTTTCTTT. The rearrangement joins TRBV12-3 or TRBV12-4 to TRBJ1-1; D not certain. This CDR3 is 13 amino acids long. V was shortened by 3 bases and J by 3 bases, with 8 bases between the two germline ends.